This T cell receptor beta chain was observed in a study of identical twins. TCRdb itself ran the 5' RACE reads through MiXCR, one entry per CDR3 protein. The sample contains about 530,000 distinct CDR3 sequences, about a fifth of which appear only once. In the case of this clonotype: Its target is not known.

The germline CDR1 and CDR2 sequences are MNHEY and SMNVEV (reference sequence). There are 14 residues in the CDR3. With 4 bases clipped from V and 4 bases from J, the junction kept 5 bases outside the gene matches. Notes on the study in general: Out-of-frame TCR alpha sharing observed in monozygotic twins exceeded model estimates. Twins shared beta out-of-frame sequences in excess, but this excess was weaker.

The same sample was also used in a study of yellow fever vaccine responses in identical twins. From that paper: Twins reportedly had a vaccine T cell response that seemed partly convergent, partly personalized.

The chain carries TRBV27 and TRBJ2-5; TRBD1 matches 8 bases. The sequence was obtained from a woman aged 18 to 35 in good health. Sequencing was performed on CD4+ T cells sorted from blood. The CDR3 sequence is CASSSIRGRETQYF. The CDR3 DNA reads TGTGCCAGCAGTTCGATCAGGGGGCGAGAGACCCAGTACTTC.